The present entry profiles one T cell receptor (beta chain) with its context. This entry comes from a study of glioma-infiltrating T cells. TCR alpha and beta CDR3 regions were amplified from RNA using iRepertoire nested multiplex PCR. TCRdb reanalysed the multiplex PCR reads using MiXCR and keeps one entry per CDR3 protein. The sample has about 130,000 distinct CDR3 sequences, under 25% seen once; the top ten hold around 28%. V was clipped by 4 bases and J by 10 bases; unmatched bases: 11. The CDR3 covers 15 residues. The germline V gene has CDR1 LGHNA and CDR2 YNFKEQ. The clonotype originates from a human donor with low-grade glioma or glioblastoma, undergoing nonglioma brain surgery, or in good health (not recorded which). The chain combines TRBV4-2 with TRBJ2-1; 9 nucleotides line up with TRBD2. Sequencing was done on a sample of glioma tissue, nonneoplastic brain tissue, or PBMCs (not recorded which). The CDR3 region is CASSLPGGGALEQFF. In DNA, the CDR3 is TGTGCCAGCAGCCTACCTGGCGGGGGGGCACTGGAGCAGTTCTTC.